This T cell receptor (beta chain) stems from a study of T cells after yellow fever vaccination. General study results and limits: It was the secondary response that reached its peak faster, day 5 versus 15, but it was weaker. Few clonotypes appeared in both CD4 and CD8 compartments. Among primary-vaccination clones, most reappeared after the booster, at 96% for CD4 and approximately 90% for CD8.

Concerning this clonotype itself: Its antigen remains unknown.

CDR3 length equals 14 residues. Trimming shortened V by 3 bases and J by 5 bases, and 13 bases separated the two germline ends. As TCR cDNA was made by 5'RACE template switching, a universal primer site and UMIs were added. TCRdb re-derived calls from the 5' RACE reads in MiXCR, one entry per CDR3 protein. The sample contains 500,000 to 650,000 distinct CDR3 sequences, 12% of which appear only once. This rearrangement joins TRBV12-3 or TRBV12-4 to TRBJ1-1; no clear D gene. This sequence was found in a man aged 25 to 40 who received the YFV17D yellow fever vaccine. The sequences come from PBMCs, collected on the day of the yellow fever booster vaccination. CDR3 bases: TGTGCCAGCAGTTTGACACGCGTGGGGACTGAAGCTTTCTTT. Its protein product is CASSLTRVGTEAFF.